Listed below are T cell receptor beta chains from one sample, sequenced in a study of shared clonotypes between healthy human individuals. TCRdb's table, derived via immunoSEQ multiplex PCR, lists solely in-frame clones and lacks some. The sample has more than 1 million clones, approximately 80% seen once. Sample: memory CD4+ T cells from PBMCs. All receptors derive from a man between 18 and 29 years old in good health. Some clones in this sample may be carry-over from other donors' samples. Both conserved end residues are part of each CDR3. A D gene is named only where the DNA matches it firmly.

D	V	J	CDR3
-	TRBV7-9	TRBJ2-3	CASSLVVPSTDTQYF
-	TRBV7-8	TRBJ2-1	CASSRGGSSSYNEQFF
TRBD1	TRBV27	TRBJ2-5	CASSRQGGRETQYF
TRBD2	TRBV27	TRBJ2-5	CASSTRVVAGGWETQYF
-	TRBV2	TRBJ2-1	CASSARDEQFF
-	TRBV29-1	TRBJ2-1	CSVRNGYNEQFF
-	TRBV30	TRBJ1-1	CAWAQGWGTEAFF
TRBD1	TRBV5-1	TRBJ1-1	CASSRTGMNTEAFF
TRBD1	TRBV29-1	TRBJ2-7	CSVVQGALFEQYF
-	TRBV7-2	TRBJ2-7	CASSSMVHYEQYF
-	TRBV28	TRBJ1-3	CASSREQLSGNTIYF
-	TRBV5-1	TRBJ2-3	CASSLEITDTQYF
TRBD2	TRBV5-6	TRBJ2-3	CASSPGTRGTQYF
TRBD1	TRBV29-1	TRBJ2-2	CSVGGFYRGSSTGELFF
-	TRBV28	TRBJ2-1	CASSPRGLAIDEQFF
-	TRBV18	TRBJ1-2	CASSSPGRGGAQNYGYTF
TRBD2	TRBV5-1	TRBJ2-2	CASRTGLAGNTGELFF
-	TRBV9	TRBJ1-1	CASSVLGSNTEAFF
-	TRBV21-1	TRBJ1-2	CASSENSRDRDYGYTF
TRBD2	TRBV6-1	TRBJ2-7	CASSEGVLAGGTYEQYF
-	TRBV18	TRBJ2-2	CASSPQVYVQGTGELFF
TRBD2	TRBV11-2	TRBJ2-7	CASSPTRRREGVLYEQYF
TRBD1	TRBV18	TRBJ1-5	CASSPPGTGRNQPQHF
-	TRBV7-2	TRBJ2-4	CASSPGRSKNIQYF
TRBD1	TRBV5-6	TRBJ2-5	CASSSGLGTGDETQYF